The clone carrying this TCR beta chain was recorded a few times. The antigen is not known. Germline CDR1 is LGHNA and CDR2 is YNFKEQ. With 1 base clipped from V and 8 bases from J, the junction kept 7 bases outside the gene matches. The CDR3 has 15 residues. The data are from a study of blood T cells in healthy people across ages. Study-level results: Expanded clonotype changes were possibly confounded by unknown donor CMV status.

A J-beta primer mix and a sample-barcoded 5' primer were used in a second PCR of about 7 to 12 cycles. TCRdb re-analysed the 5' RACE reads in MiXCR, keeping a single row per CDR3 protein. This table holds 1.8 million or so distinct CDR3 sequences, roughly two fifths found once. The genes are TRBV4-2 and TRBJ2-4; 8 positions match TRBD1. Source material: blood. This receptor was taken from a human donor in good health. The CDR3 is CASSQVIQGDDIQYF. The CDR3 DNA is TGTGCCAGCAGCCAAGTTATACAGGGGGACGACATTCAGTACTTC.